Listed below are T cell receptor beta chains from one sample, sequenced in a study of CD8 T cells in ankylosing spondylitis. TCRdb re-called the 5' RACE reads through MiXCR, storing one row per CDR3 protein. Here the sample spans about 800,000 distinct CDR3 sequences, approximately 12% being singletons. The sample comprised blood, either unsorted or a sorted T cell fraction (not recorded which). Receptor source: a male donor with ankylosing spondylitis. CDR3s include the opening cysteine and the closing phenylalanine or tryptophan. D genes are given only for firm matches. Clone size is shown for a subset of rows, as once, few, many or a class of expanded clone.

D: TRBD1
length: 14
J: TRBJ1-2
V: TRBV6-2/TRBV6-3
size: many
CDR3: CASSLQGPGYGYTF
DNA: TGTGCCAGCAGCTTACAGGGGCCAGGCTATGGCTACACCTTC

D: NA
length: 14
J: TRBJ2-1
V: TRBV5-6
size: many
CDR3: CASSLERINNEQFF
DNA: TGTGCCAGCAGCTTGGAGCGGATCAACAATGAGCAGTTCTTC

D: NA
length: 14
J: TRBJ2-5
V: TRBV7-9
size: many
CDR3: CASSLVGDQETQYF
DNA: TGTGCCAGCAGCCTAGTCGGCGACCAAGAGACCCAGTACTTC

D: NA
length: 11
J: TRBJ2-1
V: TRBV20-1
size: many
CDR3: CSADEYNEQFF
DNA: TGCAGTGCTGACGAATACAATGAGCAGTTCTTC

D: NA
length: 14
J: TRBJ2-3
V: TRBV5-1
size: many
CDR3: CASSWEQLTDTQYF
DNA: TGCGCCAGCAGCTGGGAGCAACTCACAGATACGCAGTATTTT

D: TRBD1
length: 15
J: TRBJ2-3
V: TRBV6-1
size: few
CDR3: CASRAWDRKTDTQYF
DNA: TGTGCCAGCAGGGCCTGGGACAGGAAAACAGATACGCAGTATTTT

D: TRBD2
length: 16
J: TRBJ2-1
V: TRBV5-1
size: few
CDR3: CASSLALAGGHDEQFF
DNA: TGCGCCAGCAGCTTGGCACTAGCGGGGGGGCACGATGAGCAGTTCTTC

D: TRBD2
length: 15
J: TRBJ2-3
V: TRBV5-1
size: NA
CDR3: CASSLEGSGGDTQYF
DNA: TGCGCCAGCAGCTTGGAGGGTAGCGGGGGGGATACGCAGTATTTT

D: NA
length: 13
J: TRBJ2-3
V: TRBV20-1
size: many
CDR3: CSARDQGTDTQYF
DNA: TGCAGTGCTAGAGACCAAGGCACAGATACGCAGTATTTT

D: NA
length: 15
J: TRBJ2-7
V: TRBV6-1
size: few
CDR3: CASSQDITPSYEQYF
DNA: TGTGCCAGCAGTCAAGACATAACCCCCTCCTACGAGCAGTACTTC

D: TRBD1
length: 14
J: TRBJ1-1
V: TRBV9
size: few
CDR3: CASSVGDRPTEAFF
DNA: TGTGCCAGCAGCGTAGGGGACAGGCCCACTGAAGCTTTCTTT

D: TRBD2
length: 16
J: TRBJ2-7
V: TRBV4-3
size: NA
CDR3: CASSRKSGTVLYEQYF
DNA: TGCGCCAGCAGCCGCAAAAGCGGGACGGTACTCTACGAGCAGTACTTC

D: TRBD2
length: 14
J: TRBJ2-1
V: TRBV6-1
size: NA
CDR3: CASRISGSRNEQFF
DNA: TGTGCCAGCAGGATTAGCGGGAGTCGGAATGAGCAGTTCTTC

D: NA
length: 13
J: TRBJ2-6
V: TRBV10-3
size: NA
CDR3: CAIGTAGANVLTF
DNA: TGTGCCATTGGGACGGCTGGGGCCAACGTCCTGACTTTC

D: NA
length: 16
J: TRBJ2-5
V: TRBV24-1
size: once
CDR3: CATSGGDRTFQETQYF
DNA: TGTGCCACCAGTGGAGGAGACAGAACCTTTCAAGAGACCCAGTACTTC

D: NA
length: 13
J: TRBJ2-5
V: TRBV10-3
size: NA
CDR3: CAISEGREETQYF
DNA: TGTGCCATCAGTGAAGGTAGAGAAGAGACCCAGTACTTC

D: TRBD2
length: 15
J: TRBJ2-5
V: TRBV20-1
size: NA
CDR3: CSARDVAGVGETQYF
DNA: TGCAGTGCTAGAGATGTAGCGGGAGTTGGAGAGACCCAGTACTTC

D: NA
length: 13
J: TRBJ1-1
V: TRBV6-1
size: few
CDR3: CASRHRTEPEAFF
DNA: TGTGCCAGCAGACACCGAACCGAACCTGAAGCTTTCTTT

D: NA
length: 15
J: TRBJ2-7
V: TRBV6-2/TRBV6-3
size: NA
CDR3: CASSYPWTSEDEQYF
DNA: TGTGCCAGCAGTTACCCCTGGACATCGGAGGACGAGCAGTACTTC

D: TRBD1
length: 14
J: TRBJ2-5
V: TRBV20-1
size: few
CDR3: CSAVRRGLEETQYF
DNA: TGCAGTGCTGTCCGCAGGGGGCTCGAAGAGACCCAGTACTTC

D: NA
length: 15
J: TRBJ1-5
V: TRBV12-3/TRBV12-4
size: many
CDR3: CASSLWDGGDQPQHF
DNA: TGTGCCAGCAGTTTGTGGGATGGGGGAGATCAGCCCCAGCATTTT

D: NA
length: 15
J: TRBJ2-1
V: TRBV20-1
size: few
CDR3: CSARIVGLSYNEQFF
DNA: TGCAGTGCTAGAATCGTCGGCCTATCCTACAATGAGCAGTTCTTC

D: TRBD2
length: 17
J: TRBJ2-1
V: TRBV10-1
size: NA
CDR3: CASSAAGTSGDYNEQFF
DNA: TGCGCCAGCAGTGCGGCCGGGACTAGCGGGGACTACAATGAGCAGTTCTTC

D: NA
length: 12
J: TRBJ1-2
V: TRBV20-1
size: many
CDR3: CSARDPQGGYTF
DNA: TGCAGTGCTAGAGATCCCCAAGGGGGCTACACCTTC

D: TRBD2
length: 16
J: TRBJ2-1
V: TRBV28
size: few
CDR3: CASRGLAGSSYNEQFF
DNA: TGTGCCAGCCGTGGACTAGCGGGGAGCTCCTACAATGAGCAGTTCTTC

D: NA
length: 15
J: TRBJ2-2
V: TRBV20-1
size: NA
CDR3: CSASRGTLDTGELFF
DNA: TGCAGTGCTAGTCGTGGGACCTTGGACACCGGGGAGCTGTTTTTT

D: NA
length: 12
J: TRBJ2-3
V: TRBV20-1
size: many
CDR3: CSARGFPDTQYF
DNA: TGCAGTGCTAGAGGTTTCCCAGATACGCAGTATTTT

D: NA
length: 16
J: TRBJ1-2
V: TRBV20-1
size: many
CDR3: CSARDRSGLFNYGYTF
DNA: TGCAGTGCTAGAGATCGGTCAGGGCTATTTAACTATGGCTACACCTTC

D: NA
length: 15
J: TRBJ2-1
V: TRBV15
size: many
CDR3: CATSRDIPSYNEQFF
DNA: TGTGCCACCAGCAGAGATATTCCCTCCTACAATGAGCAGTTCTTC

D: TRBD1
length: 19
J: TRBJ1-1
V: TRBV4-3
size: NA
CDR3: CASSQELGTGVYTRTEAFF
DNA: TGCGCCAGCAGCCAAGAGTTAGGGACAGGGGTTTATACTAGGACTGAAGCTTTCTTT

D: TRBD2
length: 17
J: TRBJ2-7
V: TRBV7-9
size: NA
CDR3: CASSLTGGNSTLRRQYF
DNA: TGTGCCAGCAGCTTAACGGGGGGGAACAGCACCCTACGAAGGCAGTACTTC

D: NA
length: 12
J: TRBJ1-1
V: TRBV20-1
size: NA
CDR3: CSARPTNLGSFF
DNA: TGCAGTGCTAGACCAACAAACTTGGGCAGTTTCTTT

D: TRBD1
length: 13
J: TRBJ1-4
V: TRBV20-1
size: many
CDR3: CSARDLGQDRAFF
DNA: TGCAGTGCTAGAGACTTGGGTCAGGACAGGGCCTTTTTT

D: NA
length: 14
J: TRBJ1-4
V: TRBV7-2
size: few
CDR3: CASSAYTRLEKLFF
DNA: TGTGCCAGCAGCGCGTACACCCGTCTTGAAAAACTGTTTTTT

D: NA
length: 13
J: TRBJ2-7
V: TRBV12-3/TRBV12-4
size: few
CDR3: CASSLNSYYEQYF
DNA: TGTGCCAGCAGTTTAAACAGTTACTACGAGCAGTACTTC

D: NA
length: 16
J: TRBJ2-5
V: TRBV4-3
size: NA
CDR3: CASSQDGGPVGETQYF
DNA: TGCGCCAGCAGCCAAGATGGCGGTCCCGTAGGAGAGACCCAGTACTTC

D: NA
length: 14
J: TRBJ2-7
V: TRBV15
size: many
CDR3: CATSRDLSLGEQYF
DNA: TGTGCCACCAGCAGAGATCTATCTTTGGGGGAGCAGTACTTC

D: TRBD2
length: 14
J: TRBJ2-1
V: TRBV9
size: NA
CDR3: CASSASGRNNEQFF
DNA: TGTGCCAGCAGCGCTAGCGGGAGAAACAATGAGCAGTTCTTC

D: TRBD2
length: 14
J: TRBJ2-4
V: TRBV11-2
size: few
CDR3: CASSLSRTSGVQYF
DNA: TGTGCCAGCAGCTTAAGTCGGACTAGCGGAGTTCAGTACTTC

D: TRBD1
length: 19
J: TRBJ1-4
V: TRBV4-2
size: few
CDR3: CASSKGDRGPLMTNEKLFF
DNA: TGTGCCAGCAGTAAGGGGGACAGGGGTCCTCTTATGACTAATGAAAAACTGTTTTTT

D: TRBD2
length: 15
J: TRBJ2-7
V: TRBV20-1
size: once
CDR3: CSARDPSGDAYEQYF
DNA: TGCAGTGCTAGAGACCCTAGCGGGGACGCCTACGAGCAGTACTTC

D: TRBD2
length: 17
J: TRBJ2-1
V: TRBV7-2
size: NA
CDR3: CASSFGTSGRAHNEQFF
DNA: TGTGCCAGCAGCTTCGGGACTAGCGGGAGGGCCCACAATGAGCAGTTCTTC